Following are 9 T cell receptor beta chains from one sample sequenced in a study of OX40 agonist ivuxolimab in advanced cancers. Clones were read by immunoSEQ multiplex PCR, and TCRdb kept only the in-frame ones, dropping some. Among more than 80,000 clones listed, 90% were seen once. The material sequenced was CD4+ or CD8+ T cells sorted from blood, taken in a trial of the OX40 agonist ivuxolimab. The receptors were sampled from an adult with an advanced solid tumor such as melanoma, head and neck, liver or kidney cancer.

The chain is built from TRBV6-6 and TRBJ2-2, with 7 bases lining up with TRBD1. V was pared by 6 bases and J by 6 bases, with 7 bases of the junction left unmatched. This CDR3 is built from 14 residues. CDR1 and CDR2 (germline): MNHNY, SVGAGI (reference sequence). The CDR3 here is CASRSDREAGELFF. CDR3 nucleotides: TGTGCCAGCAGATCCGACAGGGAAGCCGGGGAGCTGTTTTTT.

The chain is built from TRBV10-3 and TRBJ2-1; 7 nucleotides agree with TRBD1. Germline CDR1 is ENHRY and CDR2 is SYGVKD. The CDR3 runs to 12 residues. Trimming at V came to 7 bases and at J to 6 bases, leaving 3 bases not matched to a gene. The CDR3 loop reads CAITGDSNEQFF. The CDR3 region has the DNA TGTGCCATCACCGGGGACAGCAATGAGCAGTTCTTC.

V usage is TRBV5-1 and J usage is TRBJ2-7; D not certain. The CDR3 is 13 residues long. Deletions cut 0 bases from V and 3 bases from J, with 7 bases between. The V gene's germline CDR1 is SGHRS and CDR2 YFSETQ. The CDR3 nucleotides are TGCGCCAGCAGCTTGGAGGTGGTCTACGAGCAGTACTTC. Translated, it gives CASSLEVVYEQYF.

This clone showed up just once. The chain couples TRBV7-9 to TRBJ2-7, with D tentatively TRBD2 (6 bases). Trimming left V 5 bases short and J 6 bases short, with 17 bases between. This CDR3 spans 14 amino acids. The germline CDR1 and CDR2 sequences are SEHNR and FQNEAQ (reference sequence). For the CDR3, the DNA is TGTGCCAGCAGCCTTCCCCCCGGGAGTGGCGAGCAGTACTTC. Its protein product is CASSLPPGSGEQYF.

The CDR3 DNA sequence: TGTGCCAGCAGCAAAGGACAGAACACTGAAGCTTTCTTT. Its translation is CASSKGQNTEAFF. This chain joins TRBV14 and TRBJ1-1, with D possibly being TRBD1 (5 bases). The germline V gene has CDR1 SGHDN and CDR2 FVKESK. The CDR3 covers 13 residues. V lost 5 bases and J lost 1, with 8 bases in between.

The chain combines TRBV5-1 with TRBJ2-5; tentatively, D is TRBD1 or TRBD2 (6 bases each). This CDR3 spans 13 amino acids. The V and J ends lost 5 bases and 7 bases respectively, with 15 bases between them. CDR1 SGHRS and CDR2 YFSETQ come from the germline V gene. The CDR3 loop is CASSTEGGGTQYF. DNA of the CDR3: TGCGCCAGCAGTACGGAGGGGGGTGGGACCCAGTACTTC. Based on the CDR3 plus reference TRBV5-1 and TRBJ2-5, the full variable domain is KAGVTQTPRYLIKTRGQQVTLSCSPISGHRSVSWYQQTPGQGLQFLFEYFSETQRNKGNFPGRFSGRQFSNSRSEMNVSTLELGDSALYLCASSTEGGGTQYFGPGTRLLVL.

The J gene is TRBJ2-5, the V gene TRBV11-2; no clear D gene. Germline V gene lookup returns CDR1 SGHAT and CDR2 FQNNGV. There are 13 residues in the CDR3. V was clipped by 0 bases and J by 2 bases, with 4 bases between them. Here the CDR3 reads CASSLERQETQYF. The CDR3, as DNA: TGTGCCAGCAGCTTAGAGCGACAAGAGACCCAGTACTTC.

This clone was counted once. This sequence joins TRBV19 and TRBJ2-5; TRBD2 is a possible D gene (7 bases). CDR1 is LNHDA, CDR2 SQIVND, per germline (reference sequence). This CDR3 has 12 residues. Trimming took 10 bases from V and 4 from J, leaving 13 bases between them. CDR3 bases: TGTGCCATCGGGGGGCCCGGAGAGACCCAGTACTTC. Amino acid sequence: CAIGGPGETQYF.

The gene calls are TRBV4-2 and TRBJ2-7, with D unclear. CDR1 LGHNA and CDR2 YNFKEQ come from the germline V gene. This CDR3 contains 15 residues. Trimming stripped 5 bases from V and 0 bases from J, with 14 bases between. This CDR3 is CASSLVTAPSYEQYF. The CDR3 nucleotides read TGTGCCAGCAGCTTGGTTACTGCGCCCTCCTACGAGCAGTACTTC.